This entry lists 17 T cell receptor beta chains sequenced from one sample in a study of blood T cell repertoires in COVID-19. Data came from immunoSEQ multiplex PCR; TCRdb stores just in-frame clones and leaves some out. The sample holds about 220,000 clones, about 80% seen once. Sequences were obtained from peripheral blood. The receptor source for this set is a woman aged 30 to 39 who had recovered from COVID-19.

V and J are TRBV28 and TRBJ1-1; weak D call: TRBD1 (5 bases). V lost 5 bases and J 2 bases, leaving 18 bases between the germline ends. CDR3 length: 16 amino acids. Germline CDR1 and CDR2: MDHEN and SYDVKM. The DNA for the CDR3 is TGTGCCAGCAGTCCGTACGGGGGGGGTGTTAACACTGAAGCTTTCTTT. It translates to CASSPYGGGVNTEAFF.

The rearrangement uses TRBV19 and TRBJ2-4; TRBD2 might be the D (5 bases). Trimming removed 4 bases at V and 9 bases at J, with 13 bases between. Germline-derived CDR1 and CDR2 are LNHDA and SQIVND (reference sequence). This CDR3 has 13 amino acids. CDR3 amino acids: CASSKTTGIIQYF. The CDR3 nucleotides are TGTGCCAGTAGTAAGACGACGGGAATCATTCAGTACTTC. The entire variable domain, with the rest obtained from reference TRBV19 and TRBJ2-4, is as follows: DGGITQSPKYLFRKEGQNVTLSCEQNLNHDAMYWYRQDPGQGLRLIYYSQIVNDFQKGDIAEGYSVSREKKESFPLTVTSAQKNPTAFYLCASSKTTGIIQYFGAGTRLSVL.

This rearrangement joins TRBV19 to TRBJ2-7, with a possible D match to TRBD1 (6 bases). The ends were cut back, 8 bases at V and 2 bases at J, with 10 bases in the middle. Germline V gives CDR1 LNHDA, CDR2 SQIVND (reference sequence). The CDR3 sequence is 12 residues long. Here the CDR3 reads CASGDTTYEQYF. The CDR3 DNA is TGTGCCAGTGGGGACACCACCTACGAGCAGTACTTC.

The V call is TRBV19, the J call TRBJ1-3; D is unresolved. Germline-derived CDR1 and CDR2 are LNHDA and SQIVND (reference sequence). The CDR3 length is 17 residues. The germline V and J ends were trimmed by 2 bases and 1 base, with 15 bases remaining between them. The CDR3 spells CASSILPGGVSGNTIYF. For the CDR3, the DNA is TGTGCCAGTAGTATATTGCCAGGAGGAGTTTCTGGAAACACCATATATTTT.

The genes are TRBV30 and TRBJ1-2, with D hard to call. This CDR3 has 12 amino acids. The germline V gene has CDR1 GTSNPN and CDR2 SVGIG (reference sequence). With 1 base removed from V and 4 bases from J, the gap between germline ends came to 7 bases. For the CDR3, the DNA is TGTGCCTGGAGTGAGCTCCGCTATGGCTACACCTTC. Translation: CAWSELRYGYTF.

The chain is built from TRBV6-5 and TRBJ1-5, with D possibly TRBD1 on 6 matching bases. V was cut by 6 bases and J by 0 bases, with 12 bases left in between. Germline CDR1 reads MNHEY; CDR2 reads SVGAGI. This CDR3 has 15 amino acids. CDR3: CASSPTGYSNQPQHF. CDR3 coding DNA: TGTGCCAGCAGCCCGACAGGATATAGCAATCAGCCCCAGCATTTT.

The V call is TRBV10-3, the J call TRBJ1-2; D is undetermined. The V gene lost 0 bases and the J gene lost 6 bases, with 11 bases spanning the gap. Germline V gene sequence: CDR1 ENHRY, CDR2 SYGVKD. The CDR3 contains 14 residues. As DNA, the CDR3 is TGTGCCATCAGTGAGTCTTCAGGCCGGCATGGCTACACCTTC. It yields the protein CAISESSGRHGYTF.

The J gene is TRBJ2-3, the V gene TRBV19; 9 bases line up with TRBD2. Germline assignment: CDR1 LNHDA and CDR2 SQIVND (reference sequence). The V and J ends lost 1 base and 0 bases, in that order; junction bases with no gene match: 2. The CDR3 loop spans 16 amino acids. The CDR3, as DNA: TGTGCCAGTAGTATAGGGCTAGCGGGAAGCACAGATACGCAGTATTTT. Translating gives CASSIGLAGSTDTQYF.

This chain connects TRBV5-4 to TRBJ2-3; 10 nucleotides line up with TRBD1. V shed 4 bases, J shed 4 bases, and the junction held 6 bases outside the gene matches. This CDR3 comprises 15 residues. Looked up from germline, CDR1 is SGHNT and CDR2 is YYREEE (reference sequence). The CDR3 sequence: CASSGDRGLADTQYF. CDR3 sequence (DNA): TGTGCCAGCAGCGGGGACAGGGGACTCGCAGATACGCAGTATTTT. Based on the CDR3 plus reference TRBV5-4 and TRBJ2-3, the full variable domain is ETGVTQSPTHLIKTRGQQVTLRCSSQSGHNTVSWYQQALGQGPQFIFQYYREEENGRGNFPPRFSGLQFPNYSSELNVNALELDDSALYLCASSGDRGLADTQYFGPGTRLTVL.

This clone appeared a few times. The chain couples TRBV3-1 (or the pseudogene TRBV3-2) to TRBJ1-5; D may be TRBD1 (5 bases). The CDR3 extends over 13 amino acids. Looked up from germline, CDR1 is LGHDT and CDR2 is YNNKEL (reference sequence). With 4 bases removed from V and 4 bases from J, the gap between germline ends came to 8 bases. The CDR3 spells CASSLQANQPQHF. CDR3 DNA: TGTGCCAGCAGCCTACAGGCTAATCAGCCCCAGCATTTT.

This clone was found once. This chain joins TRBV27 and TRBJ2-7, with TRBD1 matching 8 bases. V lost 0 bases to trimming and J lost 1 base; unmatched junction nucleotides: 2. Germline values: CDR1 MNHEY, CDR2 SMNVEV (reference sequence). This CDR3 comprises 15 residues. This CDR3 reads CASSLSGQVSYEQYF. Written as DNA, the CDR3 is TGTGCCAGCAGTTTATCGGGACAGGTATCCTACGAGCAGTACTTC.

The rearrangement links TRBV5-5 to TRBJ1-3; 7 nucleotides agree with TRBD1. Trimming cost V 2 bases and J 5 bases; bases outside gene matches: 4. The CDR3 consists of 14 residues. Germline lookup yields CDR1 SGHKS and CDR2 YYEKEE (reference sequence). DNA of the CDR3: TGTGCCAGCAGCTTTTTGGACAGGAGAAACACCATATATTTT. Protein: CASSFLDRRNTIYF.

The chain joins TRBV28 to TRBJ2-2, with D unresolved. CDR1 and CDR2 (germline): MDHEN, SYDVKM. The CDR3 spans 15 residues. V was cut by 4 bases and J by 6 bases, with 15 bases left in between. CDR3 coding DNA: TGTGCCAGCAGTTACTTAGAGGCCGTGGCCGGGGAGCTGTTTTTT. Translated, it gives CASSYLEAVAGELFF.

J is TRBJ2-7 and V is TRBV5-1, with TRBD2 as a possible D gene (6 bases). The CDR3 has 17 residues. Germline lookup yields CDR1 SGHRS and CDR2 YFSETQ. V was cut by 1 base and J by 2 bases, with 19 bases left in between. The CDR3 region is CASSLTGGNSFTYEQYF. The CDR3 nucleotides are TGCGCCAGCAGCTTGACCGGAGGGAACAGCTTCACCTACGAGCAGTACTTC.

This chain joins TRBV6-2 or TRBV6-3 and TRBJ1-2; TRBD1 matches at 8 bases. J lost 7 bases, V lost 5 bases, and 15 bases had no gene match. Germline CDR1 and CDR2: MNHEY and SVGEGT. This CDR3 region has 16 residues. The CDR3 nucleotides read TGTGCCAGCAGTACCGGGACAGGCGTCAGACTCGGTGGCTACACCTTC. Encoded protein: CASSTGTGVRLGGYTF.

CDR3 sequence (DNA): TGTGCCAGCAGCCCTAGGACAGGGGGTAAAGATACGCAGTATTTT. This encodes CASSPRTGGKDTQYF. This chain links TRBV7-3 with TRBJ2-3, with 10 bases fitting TRBD1. Unmatched junction bases numbered 7, after V lost 5 bases and J lost 5 bases. The CDR3 contains 15 residues. Germline CDR1 reads SGHTA; CDR2 reads FQGTGA.

This chain connects TRBV7-2 to TRBJ1-2; D is possibly TRBD1 (6 bases). The V end lost 3 bases, the J end lost 6 bases, and 11 bases lay between the germline ends. Germline V gives CDR1 SGHTA, CDR2 FQGNSA. The CDR3 covers 13 residues. The CDR3 loop is CASSFGAGDGYTF. DNA of the CDR3: TGTGCCAGCAGCTTTGGGGCAGGGGATGGCTACACCTTC.